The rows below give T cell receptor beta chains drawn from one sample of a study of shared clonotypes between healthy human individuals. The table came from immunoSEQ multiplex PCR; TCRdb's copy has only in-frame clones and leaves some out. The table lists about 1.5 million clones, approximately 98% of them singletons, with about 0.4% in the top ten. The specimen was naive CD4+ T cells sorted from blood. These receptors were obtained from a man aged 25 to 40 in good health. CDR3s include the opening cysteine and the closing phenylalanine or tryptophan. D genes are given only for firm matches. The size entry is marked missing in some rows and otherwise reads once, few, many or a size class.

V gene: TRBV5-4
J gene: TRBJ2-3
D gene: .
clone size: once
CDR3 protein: CASSLAPRASVDTQYF
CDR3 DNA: TGTGCCAGCAGCTTGGCCCCTAGGGCATCGGTGGATACGCAGTATTTT

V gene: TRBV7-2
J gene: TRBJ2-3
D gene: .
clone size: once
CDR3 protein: CASSLPVAADTQYF
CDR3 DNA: TGTGCCAGCAGCTTACCAGTAGCGGCAGATACGCAGTATTTT

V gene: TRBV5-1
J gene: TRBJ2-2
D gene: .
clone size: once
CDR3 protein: CASSDRTVSRELFF
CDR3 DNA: TGCGCCAGCAGCGACCGGACGGTTTCGCGGGAGCTGTTTTTT

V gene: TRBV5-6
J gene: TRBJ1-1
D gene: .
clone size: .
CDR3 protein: CASKIQGTFPLNTEAFF
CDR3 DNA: TGTGCCAGCAAAATACAGGGAACATTTCCTCTGAACACTGAAGCTTTCTTT

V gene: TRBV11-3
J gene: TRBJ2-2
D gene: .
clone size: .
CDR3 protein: CASSPRFRTNTGELFF
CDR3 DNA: TGTGCCAGCAGCCCTCGGTTCCGAACGAACACCGGGGAGCTGTTTTTT

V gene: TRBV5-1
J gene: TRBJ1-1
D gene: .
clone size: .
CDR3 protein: CASSSGVRNTEAFF
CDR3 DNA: TGCGCCAGCAGCTCAGGGGTTAGGAACACTGAAGCTTTCTTT

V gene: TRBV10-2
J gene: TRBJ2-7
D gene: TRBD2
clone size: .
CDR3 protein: CASSEYGRVNEQYF
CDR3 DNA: TGCGCCAGCAGTGAGTACGGGAGGGTCAACGAGCAGTACTTC

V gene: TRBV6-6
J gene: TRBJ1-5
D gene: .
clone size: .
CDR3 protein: CASRSDRHQPQHF
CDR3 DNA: TGTGCCAGCAGAAGCGACAGGCATCAGCCCCAGCATTTT

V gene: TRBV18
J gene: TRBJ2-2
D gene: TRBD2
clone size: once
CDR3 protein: CASSPPRGSVGELFF
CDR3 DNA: TGTGCCAGCTCACCACCCCGCGGGAGTGTGGGGGAGCTGTTTTTT

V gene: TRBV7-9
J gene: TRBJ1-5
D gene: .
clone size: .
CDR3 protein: CASSPGPNSNQPQHF
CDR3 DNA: TGTGCCAGCAGCCCGGGGCCGAATAGCAATCAGCCCCAGCATTTT

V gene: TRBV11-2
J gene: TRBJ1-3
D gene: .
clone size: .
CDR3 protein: CASSLEGQERNTIYF
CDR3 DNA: TGTGCCAGCAGCTTAGAGGGACAAGAAAGGAACACCATATATTTT

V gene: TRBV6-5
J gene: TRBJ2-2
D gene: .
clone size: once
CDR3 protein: CASSYTPTNTGELFF
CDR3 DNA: TGTGCCAGCAGTTACACCCCGACTAACACCGGGGAGCTGTTTTTT

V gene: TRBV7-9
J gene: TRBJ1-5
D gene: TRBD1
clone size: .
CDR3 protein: CASSTGQGVQPQHF
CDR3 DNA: TGTGCCAGCAGCACCGGACAGGGGGTTCAGCCCCAGCATTTT

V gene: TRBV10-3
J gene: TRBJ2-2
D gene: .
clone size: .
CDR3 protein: CAISEWGRDGELFF
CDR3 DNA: TGTGCCATCAGTGAATGGGGGCGTGACGGGGAGCTGTTTTTT

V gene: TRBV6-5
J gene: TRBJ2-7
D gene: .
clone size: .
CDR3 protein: CASSLGRPSDHEQYF
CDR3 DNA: TGTGCCAGCAGTCTCGGACGGCCTTCGGACCACGAGCAGTACTTC

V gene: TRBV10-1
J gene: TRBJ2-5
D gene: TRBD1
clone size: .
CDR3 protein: CASSRTGGETQYF
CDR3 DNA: TGCGCCAGCAGCCGGACAGGTGGCGAGACCCAGTACTTC

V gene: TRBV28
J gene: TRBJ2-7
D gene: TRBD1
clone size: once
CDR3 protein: CASSSGQGDEQYF
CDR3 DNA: TGTGCCAGCAGTTCGGGACAGGGAGACGAGCAGTACTTC

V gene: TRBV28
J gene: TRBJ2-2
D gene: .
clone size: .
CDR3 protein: CASRTPYRSGELFF
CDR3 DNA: TGTGCCAGCAGAACCCCATACAGGTCGGGGGAGCTGTTTTTT

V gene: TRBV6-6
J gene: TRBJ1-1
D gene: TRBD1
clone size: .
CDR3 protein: CASSRTDRGQATEAFF
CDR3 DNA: TGTGCCAGCAGCCGAACGGACAGGGGGCAGGCCACTGAAGCTTTCTTT

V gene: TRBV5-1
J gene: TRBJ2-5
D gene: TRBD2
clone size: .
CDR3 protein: CASSLGLADKYQETQYF
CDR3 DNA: TGCGCCAGCAGCTTGGGACTAGCGGATAAGTACCAAGAGACCCAGTACTTC

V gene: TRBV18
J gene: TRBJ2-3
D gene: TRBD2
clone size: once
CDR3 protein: CASSLTRREGPDTQYF
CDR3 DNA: TGTGCCAGCTCATTAACGCGGCGGGAGGGCCCAGATACGCAGTATTTT

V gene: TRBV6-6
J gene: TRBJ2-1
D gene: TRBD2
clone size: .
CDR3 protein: CASSSSGHYNEQFF
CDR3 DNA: TGTGCCAGCAGCTCTAGCGGACACTACAATGAGCAGTTCTTC

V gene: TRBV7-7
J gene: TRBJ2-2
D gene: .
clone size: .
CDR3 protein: CASSSQSGLGGELFF
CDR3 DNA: TGTGCCAGCAGTTCTCAATCAGGGCTCGGCGGGGAGCTGTTTTTT

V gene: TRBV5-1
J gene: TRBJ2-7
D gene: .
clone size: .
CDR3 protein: CASSHPEISNEQYF
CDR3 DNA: TGCGCCAGCAGCCATCCAGAGATTTCTAACGAGCAGTACTTC

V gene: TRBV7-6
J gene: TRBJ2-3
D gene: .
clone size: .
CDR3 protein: CASSLPGVYTQYF
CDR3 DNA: TGTGCCAGCAGCTTACCAGGGGTCTATACGCAGTATTTT

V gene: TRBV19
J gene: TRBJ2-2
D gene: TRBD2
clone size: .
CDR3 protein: CASSIFGTSGSNTGELFF
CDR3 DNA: TGTGCCAGTAGTATATTCGGCACTAGCGGGTCGAACACCGGGGAGCTGTTTTTT

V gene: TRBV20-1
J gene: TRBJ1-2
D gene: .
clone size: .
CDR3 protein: CSARGPHGYTF
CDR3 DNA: TGCAGTGCTAGGGGACCCCATGGCTACACCTTC

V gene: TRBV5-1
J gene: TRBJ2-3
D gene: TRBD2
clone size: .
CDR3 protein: CASSLRLAGFTDTQYF
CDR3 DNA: TGCGCCAGCAGCTTGCGTCTAGCGGGATTCACAGATACGCAGTATTTT

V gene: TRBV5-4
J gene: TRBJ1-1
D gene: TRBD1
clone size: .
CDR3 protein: CASSFDRGMNTEAFF
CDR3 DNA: TGTGCCAGCAGCTTCGACAGGGGAATGAACACTGAAGCTTTCTTT

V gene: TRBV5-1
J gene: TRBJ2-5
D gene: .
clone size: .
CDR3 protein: CASSLGGWETQYF
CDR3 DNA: TGCGCCAGCAGCTTGGGCGGGTGGGAGACCCAGTACTTC

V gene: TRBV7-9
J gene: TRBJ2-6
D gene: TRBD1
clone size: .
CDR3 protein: CASSSPGQGASGANVLTF
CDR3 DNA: TGTGCCAGCAGCTCCCCGGGACAGGGTGCGTCTGGGGCCAACGTCCTGACTTTC

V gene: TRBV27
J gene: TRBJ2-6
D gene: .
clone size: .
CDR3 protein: CASSALVVRGANVLTF
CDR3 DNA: TGTGCCAGCAGTGCCCTAGTGGTCCGAGGGGCCAACGTCCTGACTTTC

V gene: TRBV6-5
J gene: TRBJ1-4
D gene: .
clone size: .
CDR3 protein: CASSSPGIYEKLFF
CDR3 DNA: TGTGCCAGCAGTTCCCCAGGGATTTATGAAAAACTGTTTTTT

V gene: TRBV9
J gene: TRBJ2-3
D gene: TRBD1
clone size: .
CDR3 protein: CASSVADRGLTDTQYF
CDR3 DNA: TGTGCCAGCAGCGTAGCTGACAGGGGCCTCACAGATACGCAGTATTTT

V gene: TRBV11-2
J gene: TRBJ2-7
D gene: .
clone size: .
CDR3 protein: CASSLVVGSYEQYF
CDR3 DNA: TGTGCCAGCAGCTTAGTTGTGGGGTCCTACGAGCAGTACTTC

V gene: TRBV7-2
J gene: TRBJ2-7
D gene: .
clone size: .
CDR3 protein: CASSLNRYEQYF
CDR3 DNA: TGTGCCAGCAGCTTGAATAGGTACGAGCAGTACTTC

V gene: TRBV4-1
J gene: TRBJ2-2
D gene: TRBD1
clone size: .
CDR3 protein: CASSLGTAGPGELFF
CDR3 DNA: TGCGCCAGCAGCCTAGGGACAGCCGGTCCCGGGGAGCTGTTTTTT

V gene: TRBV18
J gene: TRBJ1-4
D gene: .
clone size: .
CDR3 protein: CASSPNQGRSNEKLFF
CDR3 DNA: TGTGCCAGCTCTCCTAATCAGGGGCGGTCTAATGAAAAACTGTTTTTT

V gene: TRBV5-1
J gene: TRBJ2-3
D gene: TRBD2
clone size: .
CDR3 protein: CASSQLAGSTDTQYF
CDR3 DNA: TGCGCCAGCAGCCAACTAGCGGGTAGCACAGATACGCAGTATTTT

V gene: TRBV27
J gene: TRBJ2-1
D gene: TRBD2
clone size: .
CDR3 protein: CASSLGRGLAVNKNYNEQFF
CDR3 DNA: TGTGCCAGCAGTTTAGGCAGGGGACTAGCGGTCAACAAAAACTACAATGAGCAGTTCTTC

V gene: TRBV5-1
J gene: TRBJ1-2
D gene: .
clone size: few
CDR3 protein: CASSLDRANYGYTF
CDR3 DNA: TGCGCCAGCAGCTTGGACAGGGCTAACTATGGCTACACCTTC

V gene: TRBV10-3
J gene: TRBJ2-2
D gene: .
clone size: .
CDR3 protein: CAISAVDYTGELFF
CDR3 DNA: TGTGCCATCAGTGCTGTCGACTACACCGGGGAGCTGTTTTTT

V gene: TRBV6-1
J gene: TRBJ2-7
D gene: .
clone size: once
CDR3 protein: CASSGGPDPTYEQYF
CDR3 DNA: TGTGCCAGCAGTGGGGGACCCGACCCAACCTACGAGCAGTACTTC

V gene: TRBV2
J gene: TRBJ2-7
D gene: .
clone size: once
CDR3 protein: CASSLGRRTYEQYF
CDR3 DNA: TGTGCCAGCAGTTTGGGACGCCGAACCTACGAGCAGTACTTC

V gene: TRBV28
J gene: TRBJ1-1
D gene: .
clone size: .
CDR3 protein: CASSLAGSSFIEAFF
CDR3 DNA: TGTGCCAGCAGTTTGGCCGGGTCCTCTTTTATTGAAGCTTTCTTT

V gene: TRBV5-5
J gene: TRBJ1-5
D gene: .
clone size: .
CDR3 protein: CASSLSVSNQPQHF
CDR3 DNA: TGTGCCAGCAGCTTGTCGGTTAGCAATCAGCCCCAGCATTTT

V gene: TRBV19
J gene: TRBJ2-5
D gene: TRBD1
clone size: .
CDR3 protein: CASSRTGGETQYF
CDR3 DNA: TGTGCCAGTAGTAGGACAGGGGGAGAGACCCAGTACTTC